This is a list of T cell receptor beta chains from one sample in a study of cytomegalovirus exposure and HLA in healthy donors. TCRdb's copy holds only in-frame clones and misses some; the assay was immunoSEQ multiplex PCR. The profile covers about 75,000 clones, with 75% to 85% appearing a single time and about 20% taken by the ten largest. The specimen sequenced was PBMCs. The receptors here all came from a man between 65 and 85 years old in good health and CMV-seropositive. Each CDR3 is given with its conserved first and last residue. The D gene is left open where the match is weak. Not every row has a clone size; where given, it reads once, few, many or a size class.

clone_size | cdr3_length | j_call | v_call | d_call | cdr3_nt | cdr3_aa
NA | 14 | TRBJ2-1 | TRBV5-1 | NA | TGCGCCAGCAGCCAGTACAGGGTTTACAATGAGCAGTTCTTC | CASSQYRVYNEQFF
NA | 15 | TRBJ2-5 | TRBV10-1 | TRBD2 | TGCGCCAGCAGTGAGTCAAGGACTAGCGCTGAGACCCAGTACTTC | CASSESRTSAETQYF
NA | 14 | TRBJ2-2 | TRBV6-6 | NA | TGTGCCAGCAGCTTAGGGGTTGAAACCGGGGAGCTGTTTTTT | CASSLGVETGELFF
NA | 14 | TRBJ1-4 | TRBV6-1 | NA | TGTGCCAGCAGGGAACAGGGAGGGTATGAAAAACTGTTTTTT | CASREQGGYEKLFF
NA | 13 | TRBJ2-2 | TRBV2 | NA | TGTGCCAGCAGTGGTCTAATGGCCGGGGAGCTGTTTTTT | CASSGLMAGELFF
few | 11 | TRBJ1-1 | TRBV5-1 | NA | TGCGCCAGCAGTGAGGGCACTGAAGCTTTCTTT | CASSEGTEAFF
NA | 15 | TRBJ2-1 | TRBV27 | NA | TGTGCCAGCAGTTCAAGGAGTACCTCCTACAATGAGCAGTTCTTC | CASSSRSTSYNEQFF
NA | 15 | TRBJ2-2 | TRBV5-1 | TRBD1 | TGCGCCAGCAGCCTGACAGGGGGAAACACCGGGGAGCTGTTTTTT | CASSLTGGNTGELFF
NA | 16 | TRBJ2-3 | TRBV7-9 | TRBD2 | TGTGCCAGCAGCTTAGGGCTAGCGGGATACACAGATACGCAGTATTTT | CASSLGLAGYTDTQYF
NA | 15 | TRBJ2-1 | TRBV7-2 | NA | TGTGCCAGCAGCTTACCAGTTTCTTCCTACAATGAGCAGTTCTTC | CASSLPVSSYNEQFF
NA | 13 | TRBJ1-1 | TRBV5-1 | TRBD1 | TGCGCCAGCAGCTTGGAAGACAGGGTAGACGCTTTCTTT | CASSLEDRVDAFF
once | 16 | TRBJ2-1 | TRBV28 | TRBD2 | TGTGCCAGCAGTTCCGCGGGAGGGTCCTTATACAATGAGCAGTTCTTC | CASSSAGGSLYNEQFF
NA | 16 | TRBJ1-2 | TRBV19 | TRBD1 | TGTGCCAGTAGAGGGACAGGGATTGCGCTTAACTATGGCTACACCTTC | CASRGTGIALNYGYTF
NA | 14 | TRBJ2-7 | TRBV2 | NA | TGTGCCAGCAGTGAAGCGCTTGAGGGTTTCGAGCAGTACTTC | CASSEALEGFEQYF
NA | 15 | TRBJ2-7 | TRBV6-5 | TRBD1 | TGTGCCAGCAGTTACTCTAGGACAGGGTTTTACGAGCAGTACTTC | CASSYSRTGFYEQYF
NA | 16 | TRBJ2-1 | TRBV4-1 | TRBD2 | TGCGCCAGCAGCCAATTGAGCGGGATTTCCTACAATGAGCAGTTCTTC | CASSQLSGISYNEQFF
few | 13 | TRBJ1-2 | TRBV11-2 | NA | TGTGCCAGCAGCTTAGATTTAAACAGGGGCTACACCTTC | CASSLDLNRGYTF
NA | 14 | TRBJ2-3 | TRBV5-1 | NA | TGCGCCAGCAGAAGCGGAGCAAGCACAGATACGCAGTATTTT | CASRSGASTDTQYF
NA | 16 | TRBJ2-5 | TRBV4-2 | TRBD2 | TGTGCCAGCAGCCAAGATGTCGGGAGGGCCGAAGAGACCCAGTACTTC | CASSQDVGRAEETQYF
NA | 12 | TRBJ1-1 | TRBV18 | NA | TGTGCCAGCTCCACAGCAGACACTGAAGCTTTCTTT | CASSTADTEAFF
NA | 14 | TRBJ2-5 | TRBV18 | NA | TGTGCCAGCTCACCAACAAACAGGTGGGAGACCCAGTACTTC | CASSPTNRWETQYF
once | 14 | TRBJ1-2 | TRBV30 | NA | TGTGCCTGGAGTGTACAGGGCGGGCGCTATGGCTACACCTTC | CAWSVQGGRYGYTF
NA | 15 | TRBJ2-1 | TRBV5-4 | NA | TGTGCCAGCAGCTTGGCCGGGATGGCCTACAATGAGCAGTTCTTC | CASSLAGMAYNEQFF
NA | 13 | TRBJ2-7 | TRBV19 | NA | TGTGCCAGTAGTTTGGAGAGCTCCTACGAGCAGTACTTC | CASSLESSYEQYF
NA | 14 | TRBJ2-5 | TRBV14 | TRBD1 | TGTGCCAGCAGTGGACAGGCGGCAAGAGAGACCCAGTACTTC | CASSGQAARETQYF
NA | 16 | TRBJ1-4 | TRBV18 | TRBD1 | TGTGCCAGCTCACCCGGACAGGGGGCAACTAATGAAAAACTGTTTTTT | CASSPGQGATNEKLFF
NA | 13 | TRBJ1-1 | TRBV27 | NA | TGTGCCAGCAGTTTCGACAGGAACACTGAAGCTTTCTTT | CASSFDRNTEAFF
NA | 13 | TRBJ2-5 | TRBV2 | TRBD2 | TGTGCCAGCAGGAATAGCGGGAGAGAGACCCAGTACTTC | CASRNSGRETQYF
NA | 15 | TRBJ1-4 | TRBV19 | NA | TGTGCCAGTAGTATCGGGACATCCGCTAATGAAAAACTGTTTTTT | CASSIGTSANEKLFF
NA | 16 | TRBJ2-5 | TRBV6-4 | TRBD1 | TGTGCCAGCAGTGGCAGGACAGGATCTTTCCAAGAGACCCAGTACTTC | CASSGRTGSFQETQYF
NA | 12 | TRBJ1-1 | TRBV29-1 | NA | TGCAGCGCCCCCACCGGGAGGTCTGAAGCTTTCTTT | CSAPTGRSEAFF
NA | 16 | TRBJ1-6 | TRBV9 | TRBD1 | TGTGCCAGCAGCGCAACCGGGACAGAGTATAATTCACCCCTCCACTTT | CASSATGTEYNSPLHF
NA | 14 | TRBJ2-7 | TRBV6-6 | TRBD1 | TGTGCCAGCAGCTACGGGACAGAGGGGAACGAGCAGTACTTC | CASSYGTEGNEQYF
NA | 12 | TRBJ2-7 | TRBV29-1 | TRBD2 | TGCAGCGTCCTAGCGGGAGATCGCGAGCAGTACTTC | CSVLAGDREQYF
few | 15 | TRBJ2-3 | TRBV5-8 | TRBD2 | TGTGCCAGCAGCCGTAGCGGGAGAATCGCAGATACGCAGTATTTT | CASSRSGRIADTQYF
NA | 16 | TRBJ2-3 | TRBV7-9 | NA | TGTGCCAGCAGCCTAGGTTCGGCAGGGTCCACAGATACGCAGTATTTT | CASSLGSAGSTDTQYF
NA | 14 | TRBJ2-1 | TRBV19 | TRBD1 | TGTGCCAGTACCCGGGACAGGGGGTTCGATGAGCAGTTCTTC | CASTRDRGFDEQFF
NA | 15 | TRBJ2-7 | TRBV19 | TRBD1 | TGTGCCAGTAGTCCCGAGACAGGGAACTCCTACGAGCAGTACTTC | CASSPETGNSYEQYF